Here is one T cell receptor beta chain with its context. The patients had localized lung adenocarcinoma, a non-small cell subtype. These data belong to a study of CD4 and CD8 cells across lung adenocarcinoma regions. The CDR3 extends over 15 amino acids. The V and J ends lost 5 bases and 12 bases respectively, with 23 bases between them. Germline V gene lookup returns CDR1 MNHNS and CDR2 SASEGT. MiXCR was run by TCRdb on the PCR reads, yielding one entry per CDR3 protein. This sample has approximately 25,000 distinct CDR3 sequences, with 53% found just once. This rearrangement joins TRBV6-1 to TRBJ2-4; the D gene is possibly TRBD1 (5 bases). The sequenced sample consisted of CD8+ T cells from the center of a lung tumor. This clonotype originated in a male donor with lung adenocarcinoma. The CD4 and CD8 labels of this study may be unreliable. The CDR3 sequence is CASSPQGREGETQYF. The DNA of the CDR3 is TGTGCCAGCAGTCCCCAGGGCAGGGAAGGTGAGACTCAGTACTTC.